Shown below are 10 T cell receptor beta chains from a single sample sequenced in a study of shared clonotypes between healthy human individuals. The table came from immunoSEQ multiplex PCR; TCRdb's copy has only in-frame clones and leaves some out. The data contain over a million clones, about four fifths of them singletons. Sequenced material: memory CD4+ T cells from PBMCs. The subset: CD45RA-negative fraction. These receptors were taken from a man between 18 and 29 years old in good health. Some clones in this sample may be carry-over from other donors' samples.

The chain employs TRBV5-6 and TRBJ2-1; D might be TRBD1 or TRBD2, each matching 5 bases. CDR1 and CDR2 from the germline V gene are SGHDT and YYEEEE. V lost 1 base, J lost 9 bases, and 14 bases lay in between. The CDR3 covers 14 residues. CDR3 nucleotide sequence: TGTGCCAGCAGCTTGCTCTTGAGGGGCGGTGAGCAGTTCTTC. It translates to CASSLLLRGGEQFF.

This chain uses TRBV7-2 with TRBJ2-3, with 16 bases that match TRBD2. CDR1 is SGHTA and CDR2 is FQGNSA in the germline V gene. V lost 8 bases to trimming and J lost 9 bases; unmatched junction nucleotides: 5. The CDR3 has 14 residues. CDR3 DNA: TGTGCCAGCGGGACTAGCGGGAGGGCCGACACGCAGTATTTT. Translation: CASGTSGRADTQYF.

The chain uses TRBV28 and TRBJ2-1; TRBD2 aligns across 9 bases. V was pared by 6 bases and J by 7 bases, with 16 bases of the junction left unmatched. The CDR3 sequence is 17 residues long. Germline CDR1 is MDHEN and CDR2 is SYDVKM. CDR3 sequence: CASSPTEGSGRRNEQFF. The CDR3 DNA is TGTGCCAGCAGCCCCACCGAGGGTAGCGGGAGAAGGAATGAGCAGTTCTTC.

The genes are TRBV7-2 and TRBJ2-3, with 9 bases fitting TRBD1. The CDR3 is made up of 16 amino acids. The germline gives CDR1 SGHTA, CDR2 FQGNSA. Germline trimming cut 6 bases from V and 3 bases from J; bases unmatched to any gene: 10. In DNA form, the CDR3 reads TGTGCCAGCAGTCCCCGAGGACAGGGGCAGACAGATACGCAGTATTTT. Protein: CASSPRGQGQTDTQYF.

The chain recombines TRBV28 with TRBJ2-7; 9 bases agree with TRBD2. V was pared by 0 bases and J by 10 bases, with 10 bases of the junction left unmatched. The CDR3 has 15 amino acids. CDR1 is MDHEN, CDR2 SYDVKM, per germline. CDR3 sequence: CASSLWGGTSGFQYF. DNA for the CDR3: TGTGCCAGCAGTTTATGGGGCGGAACTAGCGGGTTCCAGTACTTC.

The gene calls are TRBV6-1 and TRBJ2-7, with 9 bases identical to TRBD2. The CDR3 is made up of 14 amino acids. From germline, CDR1 is MNHNS and CDR2 SASEGT. V shed 6 bases, J shed 2 bases, and the junction held 5 bases outside the gene matches. The CDR3 is CASRRLADAYEQYF. CDR3 nucleotide sequence: TGTGCCAGCAGGCGACTAGCGGACGCCTACGAGCAGTACTTC.

The chain employs TRBV5-1 and TRBJ1-1; 8 nucleotides align to TRBD1. Germline CDR1 SGHRS, CDR2 YFSETQ. The CDR3 runs to 15 residues. Trimming took 4 bases from V and 5 from J; bases not matched to a gene: 10. The CDR3 region is CASSLMGTGGTEAFF. The CDR3 DNA is TGCGCCAGCAGCCTTATGGGGACAGGTGGGACTGAAGCTTTCTTT.

Here the CDR3 reads CASSQANPPRDEQYF. The CDR3 DNA sequence: TGCGCCAGCAGTCAGGCTAACCCCCCAAGAGACGAGCAGTACTTC. This chain uses TRBV23-1 with TRBJ2-7; D is unresolved. TRBV23-1 is an ORF, with its function uncertain. The V and J ends lost 3 bases and 5 bases respectively, with 17 bases between them. The CDR3 is made up of 15 amino acids.

The chain carries TRBV5-4 and TRBJ2-3, with 7 bases matching TRBD1. Germline lookup yields CDR1 SGHNT and CDR2 YYREEE (reference sequence). Trimming at V came to 3 bases and at J to 0 bases, leaving 7 bases not matched to a gene. The length of the CDR3 is 16 residues. CDR3 nucleotide sequence: TGTGCCAGCAGCTCGGCAGGACAGGAGAGCACAGATACGCAGTATTTT. This gives the protein CASSSAGQESTDTQYF.

This rearrangement joins TRBV6-6 to TRBJ1-4; possible D gene TRBD1, 5 bases. Between the trimmed V and J ends, which lost 2 bases and 2 bases, there was a span of 12 bases. Germline V gives CDR1 MNHNY, CDR2 SVGAGI (reference sequence). This CDR3 is built from 16 residues. CDR3 nucleotide sequence: TGTGCCAGCAGTTACACGGGGGGACCGACTAATGAAAAACTGTTTTTT. This gives the protein CASSYTGGPTNEKLFF.